The rows below give T cell receptor beta chains drawn from one sample of a study of T cell responses to AZD1222 COVID-19 vaccine. Assay used: immunoSEQ multiplex PCR; TCRdb lists only in-frame clones, some missing. The sample lists about 100,000 clones, 87% seen once, with roughly 4.3% in the top ten. The material was peripheral blood, obtained on day 0 of AZD1222 vaccination. These receptors were taken from an adult in good health. CDR3s include the opening cysteine and the closing phenylalanine or tryptophan. A D gene is named only where the DNA matches it firmly. Size is omitted from some rows. Given values are once, few, many or a class for expanded clones.

CDR3nt,CDR3aa,j_gene,abundance,v_gene,d_gene
TGTGCCAGCAGCTCGAGGGGCCGGACTAGCACAGATACGCAGTATTTT,CASSSRGRTSTDTQYF,TRBJ2-3,.,TRBV7-8,.
TGTGCCAGCAAAGGACCCAACACTCCTAATGAAAAACTGTTTTTT,CASKGPNTPNEKLFF,TRBJ1-4,few,TRBV25-1,.
TGCGCCAGCAGCCAAGAACCCGGACAGTTGAACACTGAAGCTTTCTTT,CASSQEPGQLNTEAFF,TRBJ1-1,.,TRBV4-1,.
TGCGCCAGCAGCCAGTATAGGAGCAATCAGCCCCAGCATTTT,CASSQYRSNQPQHF,TRBJ1-5,.,TRBV4-3,.
TGTGCCAGCAGCAAAAATGAACGGCACAGGCCGAACACCGGGGAGCTGTTTTTT,CASSKNERHRPNTGELFF,TRBJ2-2,.,TRBV21-1,.
TGTGCCAGCAGCTTGGGGACTAGCGGCATCTACGAGCAGTACTTC,CASSLGTSGIYEQYF,TRBJ2-7,few,TRBV5-4,TRBD2
TGCGCCAGCAGCTTGGGAGGGGTCCAGGGCTATGGCTACACCTTC,CASSLGGVQGYGYTF,TRBJ1-2,.,TRBV5-1,.
TGTGCCAGCAGCTTGCGTGGGGGCTGGGGAGAGACCCAGTACTTC,CASSLRGGWGETQYF,TRBJ2-5,.,TRBV5-6,.
TGTGCCAGTAGTATAATGGTTGGAGGGACAGATACGCAGTATTTT,CASSIMVGGTDTQYF,TRBJ2-3,.,TRBV19,.
TGTGCCAGCTCACCTCGGACTAGTCTAGACGAGCAGTACTTC,CASSPRTSLDEQYF,TRBJ2-7,.,TRBV18,TRBD2
TGTGCCAGCAGTTACTCGATTCATGGGGAATTTGGCAATCAGCCCCAGCATTTT,CASSYSIHGEFGNQPQHF,TRBJ1-5,.,TRBV6-2/TRBV6-3,.
TGTGCCATCACCCCGGGACAGTATGGCTACACCTTC,CAITPGQYGYTF,TRBJ1-2,few,TRBV10-3,TRBD1
TGTGCCAGCAGCTTAAATTTGGGGGGCGTAAGGAGTGAAGCTTTCTTT,CASSLNLGGVRSEAFF,TRBJ1-1,.,TRBV7-3,.
TGTGCCAGCAGTTCCGGGACAGGGGCGTTCGAGCAGTACTTC,CASSSGTGAFEQYF,TRBJ2-7,.,TRBV27,TRBD1
TGTGCCAGCAGCCACAATACAGGGGTAGGTGAGCAGTTCTTC,CASSHNTGVGEQFF,TRBJ2-1,.,TRBV4-2,TRBD1
TGTGCCAGCAGCTTTAGGCAGGGGCTCTACGAGCAGTACTTC,CASSFRQGLYEQYF,TRBJ2-7,.,TRBV5-6,.
TGTGCCAGCAGTCCAGACAGGGGTAATTCACCCCTCCACTTT,CASSPDRGNSPLHF,TRBJ1-6,.,TRBV28,TRBD1
TGTGCCAGCAGTTACTCGATAGCGCCGGGTGGGGAGCAGTACTTC,CASSYSIAPGGEQYF,TRBJ2-7,.,TRBV6-2/TRBV6-3,.
TGTGCCAGCAGTTACCTACTAGTAACGGCAGATACGCAGTATTTT,CASSYLLVTADTQYF,TRBJ2-3,once,TRBV6-2/TRBV6-3,.
TGTGCCAGCAGCCCTGGGACAGTTAATTCACCCCTCCACTTT,CASSPGTVNSPLHF,TRBJ1-6,.,TRBV7-3,TRBD1
TGTGCCAGCAGCGTAGTCGCAGGGGGCTATGGCTACACCTTC,CASSVVAGGYGYTF,TRBJ1-2,.,TRBV9,TRBD1
TGTGCCAGTTCTCAGGGGTCCCGCGAAGCTTTCTTT,CASSQGSREAFF,TRBJ1-1,few,TRBV19,.
TGCAGCGTGGCGGGACAGGCCAATCAGCCCCAGCATTTT,CSVAGQANQPQHF,TRBJ1-5,.,TRBV29-1,TRBD1
TGTGCCACCAGCGGGGACCCCTACAATGAGCAGTTCTTC,CATSGDPYNEQFF,TRBJ2-1,.,TRBV15,.
TGCGCCAGCAGCCCCTGGGGCAGGTTGGAGACCCAGTACTTC,CASSPWGRLETQYF,TRBJ2-5,.,TRBV5-1,.
TGTGCCAGCAGCCAACCCACGGGACAGGGTAATGAGCAGTTCTTC,CASSQPTGQGNEQFF,TRBJ2-1,once,TRBV28,TRBD1
TGTGCCACCAGTGATTTGTGGACAGCGGAAGAGCAGTACTTC,CATSDLWTAEEQYF,TRBJ2-7,once,TRBV24-1,.
TGTGCCAGCAGCCCTTCCTACGAGCAGTACTTC,CASSPSYEQYF,TRBJ2-7,few,TRBV7-9,.
TGTGCCAGCAGCTTCACGGGGAAAAACACTGAAGCTTTCTTT,CASSFTGKNTEAFF,TRBJ1-1,.,TRBV5-4,.